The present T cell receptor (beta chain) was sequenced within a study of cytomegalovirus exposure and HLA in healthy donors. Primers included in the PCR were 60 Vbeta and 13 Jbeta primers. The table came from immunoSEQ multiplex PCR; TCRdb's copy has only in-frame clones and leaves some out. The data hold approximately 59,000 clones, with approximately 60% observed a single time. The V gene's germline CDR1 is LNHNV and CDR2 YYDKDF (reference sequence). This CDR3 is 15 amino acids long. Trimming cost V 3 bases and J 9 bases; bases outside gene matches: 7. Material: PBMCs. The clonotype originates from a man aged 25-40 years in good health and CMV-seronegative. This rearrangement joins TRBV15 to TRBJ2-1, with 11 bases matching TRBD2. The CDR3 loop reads CATSRRLTSGVEQFF. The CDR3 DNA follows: TGTGCCACCAGCAGGCGTCTGACTAGCGGGGTTGAGCAGTTCTTC.